This T cell receptor (beta chain) comes out of a study of blood T cell repertoires in COVID-19. The assay was immunoSEQ multiplex PCR, and TCRdb's table has in-frame clones only and misses some. The profile shows a few hundred thousand clones, roughly 91% of them singletons. Trimming removed 0 bases at V and 4 bases at J, with 6 bases between. CDR3 length: 13 amino acids. Germline CDR1 reads PRHDT; CDR2 reads FYEKMQ (reference sequence). This chain joins TRBV13 and TRBJ1-2; tentative D call: TRBD1 (5 bases). This sequence originates from a woman aged 55-70 years who had recovered from COVID-19. Sequencing input: PBMCs or T cells enriched from blood (not recorded which). DNA for the CDR3: TGTGCCAGCAGCTTAGGTAGGGGCTATGGCTACACCTTC. Translation: CASSLGRGYGYTF.